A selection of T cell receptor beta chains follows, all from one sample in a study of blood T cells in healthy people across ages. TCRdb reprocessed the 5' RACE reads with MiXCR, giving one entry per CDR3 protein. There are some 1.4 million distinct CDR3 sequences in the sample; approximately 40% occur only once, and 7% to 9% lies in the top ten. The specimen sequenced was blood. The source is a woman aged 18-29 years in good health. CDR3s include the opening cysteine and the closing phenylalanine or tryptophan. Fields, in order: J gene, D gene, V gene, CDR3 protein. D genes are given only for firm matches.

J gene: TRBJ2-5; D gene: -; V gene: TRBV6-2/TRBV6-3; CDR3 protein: CASSRGTSMFFETQYF
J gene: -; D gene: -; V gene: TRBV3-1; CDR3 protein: CASALLQETQFF
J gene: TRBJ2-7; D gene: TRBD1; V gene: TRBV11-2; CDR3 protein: CASSLAGTGYYEQYF
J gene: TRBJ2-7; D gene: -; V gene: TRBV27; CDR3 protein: CAQGISYEQYF
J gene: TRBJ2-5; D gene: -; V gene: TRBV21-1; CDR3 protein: CASSTWDRGGPQETQYF
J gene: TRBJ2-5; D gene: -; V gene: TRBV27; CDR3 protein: CASNPTGGGETQYF
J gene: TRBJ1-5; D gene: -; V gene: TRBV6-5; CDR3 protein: CASSPQGGSNKPQHF
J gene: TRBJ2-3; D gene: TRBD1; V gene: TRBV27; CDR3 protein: CATARDRGTDTQYF
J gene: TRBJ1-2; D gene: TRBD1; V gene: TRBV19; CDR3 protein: CASSIRINIGTGTYGYTF
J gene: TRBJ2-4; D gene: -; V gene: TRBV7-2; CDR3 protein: CASSPPADLGIQYF
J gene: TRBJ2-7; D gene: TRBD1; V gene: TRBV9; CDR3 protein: CASSIDNRGDEQYF
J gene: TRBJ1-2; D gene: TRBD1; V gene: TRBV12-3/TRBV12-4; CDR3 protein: CASSSAGQGGLYGYTF
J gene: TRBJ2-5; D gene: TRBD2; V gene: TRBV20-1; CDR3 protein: CSAILAGGPLLQETQYF
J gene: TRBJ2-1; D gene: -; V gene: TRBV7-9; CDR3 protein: CASRAIAQENEQFF
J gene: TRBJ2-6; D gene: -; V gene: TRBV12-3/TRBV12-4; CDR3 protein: CASSPPRVAGANVLTF
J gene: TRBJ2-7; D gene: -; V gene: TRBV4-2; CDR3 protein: CASSQDLSGSYNEQYF
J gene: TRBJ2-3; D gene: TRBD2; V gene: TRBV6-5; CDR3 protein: CASSLAGGPKDTQYF
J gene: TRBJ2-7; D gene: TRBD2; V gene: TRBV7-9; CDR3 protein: CTSSGTRGVYEQYF
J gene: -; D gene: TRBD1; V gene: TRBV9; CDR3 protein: CASSPGQGKTQYF
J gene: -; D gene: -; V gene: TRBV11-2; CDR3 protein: CASSLIGGTPYEQYF
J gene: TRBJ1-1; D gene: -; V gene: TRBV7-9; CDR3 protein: CASSRSAGVNTEAFF
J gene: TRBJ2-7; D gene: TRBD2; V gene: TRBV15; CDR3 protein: CATLRPGGSYEQYF
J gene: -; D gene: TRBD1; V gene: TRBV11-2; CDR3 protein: CASSRGQDQETQYF
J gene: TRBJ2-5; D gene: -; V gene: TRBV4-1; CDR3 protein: CASSQEGSGQETQYF
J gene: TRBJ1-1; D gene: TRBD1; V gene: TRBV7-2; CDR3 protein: CASSLEGGEESAFF
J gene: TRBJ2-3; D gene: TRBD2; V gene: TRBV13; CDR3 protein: CASSPAGTSGKSDTQYF
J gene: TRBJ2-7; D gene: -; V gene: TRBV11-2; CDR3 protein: CASRPTGTTVHEQYF
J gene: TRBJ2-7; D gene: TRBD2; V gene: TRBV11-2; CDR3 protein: CASSPVGREYNEQYF